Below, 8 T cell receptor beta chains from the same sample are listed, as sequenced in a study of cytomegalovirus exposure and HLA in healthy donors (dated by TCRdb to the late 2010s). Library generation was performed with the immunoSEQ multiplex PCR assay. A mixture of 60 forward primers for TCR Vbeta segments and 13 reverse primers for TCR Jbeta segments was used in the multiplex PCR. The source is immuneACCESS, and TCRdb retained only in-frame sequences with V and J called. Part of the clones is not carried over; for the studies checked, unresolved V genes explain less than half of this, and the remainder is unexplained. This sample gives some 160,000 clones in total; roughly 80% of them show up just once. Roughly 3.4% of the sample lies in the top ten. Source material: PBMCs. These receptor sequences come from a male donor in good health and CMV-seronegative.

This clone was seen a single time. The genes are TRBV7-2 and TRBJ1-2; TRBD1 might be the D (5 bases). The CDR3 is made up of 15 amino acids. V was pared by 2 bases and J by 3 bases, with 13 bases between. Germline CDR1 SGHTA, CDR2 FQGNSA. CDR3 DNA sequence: TGTGCCAGCAGCTTATTTACAGGAATCGACTATGGCTACACCTTC. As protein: CASSLFTGIDYGYTF.

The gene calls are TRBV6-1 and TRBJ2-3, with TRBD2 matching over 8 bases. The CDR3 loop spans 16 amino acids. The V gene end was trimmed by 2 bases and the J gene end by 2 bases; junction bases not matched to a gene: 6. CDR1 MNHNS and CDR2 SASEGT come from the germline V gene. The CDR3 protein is CASSERPGGTTDTQYF. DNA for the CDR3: TGTGCCAGCAGTGAACGGCCGGGAGGGACCACAGATACGCAGTATTTT.

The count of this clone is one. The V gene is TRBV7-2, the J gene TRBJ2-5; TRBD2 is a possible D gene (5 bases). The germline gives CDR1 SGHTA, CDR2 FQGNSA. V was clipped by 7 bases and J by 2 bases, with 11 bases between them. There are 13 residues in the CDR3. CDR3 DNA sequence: TGTGCCAGCACGGGGTTAAATCAAGAGACCCAGTACTTC. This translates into CASTGLNQETQYF.

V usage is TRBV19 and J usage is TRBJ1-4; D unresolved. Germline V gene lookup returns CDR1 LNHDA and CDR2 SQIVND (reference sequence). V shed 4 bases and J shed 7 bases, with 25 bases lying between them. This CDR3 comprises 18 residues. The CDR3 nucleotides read TGTGCCAGTAGTAACCATTTACCGAGGACTAGGTTTGGTGAAAAACTGTTTTTT. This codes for CASSNHLPRTRFGEKLFF.

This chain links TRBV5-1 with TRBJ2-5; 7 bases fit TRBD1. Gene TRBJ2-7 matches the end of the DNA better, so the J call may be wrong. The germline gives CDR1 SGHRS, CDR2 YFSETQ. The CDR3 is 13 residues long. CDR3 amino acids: CASSSGTAYEQYF. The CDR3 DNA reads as TGCGCCAGCAGCTCCGGGACAGCCTACGAGCAGTACTTC.

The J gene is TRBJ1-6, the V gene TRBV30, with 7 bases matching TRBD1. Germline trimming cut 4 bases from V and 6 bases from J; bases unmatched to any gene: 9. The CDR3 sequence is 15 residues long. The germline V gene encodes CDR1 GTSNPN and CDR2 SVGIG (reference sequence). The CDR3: CAWTIVGQVNSPLHF. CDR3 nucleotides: TGTGCCTGGACTATAGTAGGACAGGTTAATTCACCCCTCCACTTT.

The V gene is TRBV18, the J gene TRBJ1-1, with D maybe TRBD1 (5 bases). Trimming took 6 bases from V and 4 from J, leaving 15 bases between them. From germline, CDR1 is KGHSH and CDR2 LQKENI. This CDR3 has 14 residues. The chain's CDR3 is CASSPTLGGTEAFF. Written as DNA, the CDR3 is TGTGCCAGCTCCCCAACCTTGGGGGGCACTGAAGCTTTCTTT.

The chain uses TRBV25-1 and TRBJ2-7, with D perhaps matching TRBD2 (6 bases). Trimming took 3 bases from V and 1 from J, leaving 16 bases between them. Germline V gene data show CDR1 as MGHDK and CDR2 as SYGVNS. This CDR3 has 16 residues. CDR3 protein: CASSDDWGDGSYEQYF. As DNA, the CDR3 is TGTGCCAGCAGTGATGATTGGGGGGACGGATCCTACGAGCAGTACTTC.